This TCR beta chain was obtained from a study of T cells in Graves' hyperthyroidism and ophthalmopathy. The overall study: Peripheral blood was secured at the point of initial diagnosis, before any treatment. Study-level results: The model anticipated ophthalmopathy a median approximately six months pre-onset.

Amplification of TCR beta CDR3 regions was performed using RNA transcripts as template. The TCR CDR3 first-round RT-PCR relied on the HTBI primer set. TCRdb itself ran the multiplex PCR reads through MiXCR, one entry per CDR3 protein. Of about 420,000 distinct CDR3 sequences in the sample, approximately 15% are singletons; the top ten hold roughly 13%. This clonotype was found a few times. The antigen is undetermined. Stable hyperthyroidism: no ophthalmopathy progression over 18 months of follow-up. Patients aged 18 to 65 had newly diagnosed hyperthyroidism of under 2 months' duration. This CDR3 is 14 amino acids long. The V and J ends lost 4 bases and 5 bases, in that order; junction bases with no gene match: 6. Germline CDR1 reads SGHRS; CDR2 reads YFSETQ.

The clonotype originates from a woman younger than 30 with Graves' hyperthyroidism. The sequencing input was blood. V is TRBV5-1 and J is TRBJ1-1; 9 bases agree with TRBD1. The CDR3: CASSTGQGWTEAFF. The CDR3 DNA follows: TGCGCCAGCAGCACGGGACAGGGATGGACTGAAGCTTTCTTT.